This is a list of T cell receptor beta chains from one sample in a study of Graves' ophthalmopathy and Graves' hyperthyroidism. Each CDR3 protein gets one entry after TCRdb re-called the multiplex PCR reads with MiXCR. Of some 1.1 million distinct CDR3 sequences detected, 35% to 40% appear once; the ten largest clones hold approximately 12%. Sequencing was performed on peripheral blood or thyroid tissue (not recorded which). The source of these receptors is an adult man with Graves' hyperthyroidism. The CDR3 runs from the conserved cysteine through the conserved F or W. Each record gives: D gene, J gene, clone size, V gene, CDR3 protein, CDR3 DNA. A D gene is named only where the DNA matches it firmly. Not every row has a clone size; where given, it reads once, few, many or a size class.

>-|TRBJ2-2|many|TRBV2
CASTPNTGELFF
TGTGCCAGCACACCGAACACCGGGGAGCTGTTTTTT
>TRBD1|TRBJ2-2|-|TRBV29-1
CSVQTGGSTGELFF
TGCAGCGTCCAGACAGGGGGTAGCACCGGGGAGCTGTTTTTT
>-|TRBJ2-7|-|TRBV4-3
CASSQAVTRTYEQYF
TGCGCCAGCAGCCAAGCGGTTACACGAACCTACGAGCAGTACTTC
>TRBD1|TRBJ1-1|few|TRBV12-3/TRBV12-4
CASRTRQGSKAFF
TGTGCCAGCAGAACTAGACAGGGGTCAAAAGCTTTCTTT
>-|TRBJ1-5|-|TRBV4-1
CASSPTRGAQPQHF
TGCGCCAGCAGCCCGACCAGGGGCGCTCAGCCCCAGCATTTT
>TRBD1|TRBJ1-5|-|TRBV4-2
CASSQEGGQNNQPQHF
TGTGCCAGCAGCCAAGAGGGGGGACAGAATAATCAGCCCCAGCATTTT
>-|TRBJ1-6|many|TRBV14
CASSQYASRDSPLHF
TGTGCCAGCAGCCAATATGCCAGTCGAGATTCACCCCTCCACTTT
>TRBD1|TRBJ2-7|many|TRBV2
CASKSRQGASEQYF
TGTGCCAGCAAGAGTCGGCAGGGGGCGTCCGAGCAGTACTTC
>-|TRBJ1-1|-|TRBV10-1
CASTGSNTEAFF
TGCGCCAGCACAGGCTCGAACACTGAAGCTTTCTTT
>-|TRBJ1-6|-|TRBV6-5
CASSDTLSSYNSPLHF
TGTGCCAGCAGTGACACGTTGAGCTCCTATAATTCACCCCTCCACTTT
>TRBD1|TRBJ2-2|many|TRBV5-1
CASSLEGAPNTGELFF
TGCGCCAGCAGCTTGGAGGGGGCGCCGAACACCGGGGAGCTGTTTTTT
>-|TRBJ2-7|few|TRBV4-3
CASSQESGHSYEQYF
TGCGCCAGCAGCCAAGAATCGGGGCACTCCTACGAGCAGTACTTC
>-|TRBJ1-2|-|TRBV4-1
CAGSQTGVYGYTF
TGCGCCGGCAGCCAGACAGGTGTCTATGGCTACACCTTC
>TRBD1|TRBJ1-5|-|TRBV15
CATSTLQGKGNQPQHF
TGTGCCACCAGCACCCTACAGGGGAAAGGCAATCAGCCCCAGCATTTT
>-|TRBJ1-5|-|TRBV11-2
CASTADIRQPQHF
TGTGCCAGCACCGCGGACATCCGTCAGCCCCAGCATTTT
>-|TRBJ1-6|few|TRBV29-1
CSVEGGNSPLHF
TGCAGCGTTGAAGGGGGTAATTCACCCCTCCACTTT
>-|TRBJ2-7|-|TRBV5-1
CASSLTSGGRGGSYEQYF
TGCGCCAGCAGCTTGACCTCGGGGGGCCGTGGCGGCTCCTACGAGCAGTACTTC
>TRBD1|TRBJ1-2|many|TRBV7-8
CASSPGQGRGYGYTF
TGTGCCAGCAGCCCAGGACAGGGCCGAGGCTATGGCTACACCTTC
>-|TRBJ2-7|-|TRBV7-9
CASSPGSGHLSSYEQYF
TGTGCCAGCAGCCCTGGCAGCGGACACCTGAGCTCCTACGAGCAGTACTTC
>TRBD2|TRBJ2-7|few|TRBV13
CASSRRLIGRGEQYF
TGTGCCAGCAGCAGGAGGCTGATCGGGAGGGGAGAGCAGTACTTC
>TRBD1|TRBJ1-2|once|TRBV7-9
CASSRNRDRGYGYTF
TGTGCCAGCAGCCGCAACAGGGACAGGGGCTATGGCTACACCTTC
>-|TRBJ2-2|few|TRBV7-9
CASSLAQVSNTGELFF
TGTGCCAGCAGCTTAGCGCAAGTCAGCAACACCGGGGAGCTGTTTTTT
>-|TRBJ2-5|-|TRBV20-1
CSARTQYF
TGCAGTGCAAGAACCCAGTACTTC
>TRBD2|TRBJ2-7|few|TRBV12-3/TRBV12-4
CASSLAPGLPYEQYF
TGTGCCAGCAGTTTGGCTCCGGGACTACCCTACGAGCAGTACTTC
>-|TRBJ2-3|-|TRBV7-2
CASSCRDSSTDTQYF
TGTGCCAGCAGCTGTCGGGACTCTAGCACAGATACGCAGTATTTT
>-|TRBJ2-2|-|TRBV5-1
CASSLSEVFAGELFF
TGCGCCAGCAGCTTGTCGGAGGTTTTCGCCGGGGAGCTGTTTTTT
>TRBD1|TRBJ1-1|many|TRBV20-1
CSARDPQGAVTEAFF
TGCAGTGCTAGAGACCCACAGGGGGCGGTCACTGAAGCTTTCTTT
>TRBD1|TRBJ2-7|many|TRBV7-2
CASSLAPGQGYEQYF
TGTGCCAGCAGCTTAGCCCCGGGACAGGGCTACGAGCAGTACTTC
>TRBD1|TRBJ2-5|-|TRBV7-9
CASSQWDRGYQETQHF
TGTGCCAGCAGTCAATGGGACAGGGGGTACCAAGAGACCCAGCACTTC
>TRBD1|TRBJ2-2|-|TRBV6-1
CASVSGRGQTGELFF
TGTGCCAGCGTCTCCGGCAGGGGGCAAACCGGGGAGCTGTTTTTT
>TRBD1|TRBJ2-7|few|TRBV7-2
CASSLMGQGAGEQYF
TGTGCCAGCAGCTTAATGGGACAGGGGGCCGGGGAGCAGTACTTC
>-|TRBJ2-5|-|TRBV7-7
CASSSTPWTETQYF
TGTGCCAGCAGCTCAACACCCTGGACAGAGACCCAGTACTTC
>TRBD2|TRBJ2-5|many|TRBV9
CASSVYGLGETQYF
TGTGCCAGCAGCGTTTATGGACTAGGAGAGACCCAGTACTTC
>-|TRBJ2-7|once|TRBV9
CASSASPMGEQYF
TGTGCCAGCAGCGCGTCACCCATGGGCGAGCAGTACTTC
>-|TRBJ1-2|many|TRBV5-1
CATWDLYGYTF
TGCGCCACCTGGGATCTCTATGGCTACACCTTC
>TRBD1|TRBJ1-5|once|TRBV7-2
CASSHSGQGDQPQHF
TGTGCCAGCAGCCATTCAGGACAGGGAGATCAGCCCCAGCATTTT
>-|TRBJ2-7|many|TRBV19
CASSTRPGSYEQYF
TGTGCCAGTAGTACCCGCCCCGGCTCCTACGAGCAGTACTTC
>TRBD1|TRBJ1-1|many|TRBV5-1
CASSFSGTGLTEAFF
TGCGCCAGCAGCTTCTCCGGGACAGGGCTCACTGAAGCTTTCTTT
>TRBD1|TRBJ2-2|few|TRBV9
CASSGLTGTGGTGELFF
TGTGCCAGCAGCGGATTAACCGGGACAGGGGGCACCGGGGAGCTGTTTTTT
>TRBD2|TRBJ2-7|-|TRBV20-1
CSAREVSGEGQYF
TGCAGTGCTAGAGAGGTTAGCGGGGAGGGGCAGTACTTC
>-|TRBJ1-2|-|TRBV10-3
CAIRDTTVNYGYTF
TGTGCCATCCGGGACACCACTGTCAACTATGGCTACACCTTC
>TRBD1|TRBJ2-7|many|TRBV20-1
CSASGGTGTYEQYF
TGCAGTGCTAGTGGCGGGACAGGGACGTACGAGCAGTACTTC
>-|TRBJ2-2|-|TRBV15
CATSRDISEELFF
TGTGCCACCAGCAGAGACATATCCGAGGAGCTGTTTTTT
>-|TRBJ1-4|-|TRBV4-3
CASSQGLTGSNEKLFF
TGCGCCAGCAGCCAAGGACTGACTGGGTCTAATGAAAAACTGTTTTTT
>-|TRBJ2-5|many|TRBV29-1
CSVEEGALGETQYF
TGCAGCGTTGAAGAGGGGGCTTTGGGGGAGACCCAGTACTTC
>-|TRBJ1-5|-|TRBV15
CATSRTSNQPQHF
TGTGCCACCAGCAGGACGAGCAATCAGCCCCAGCATTTT
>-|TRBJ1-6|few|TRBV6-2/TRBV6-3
CASSEVGTNSPLHF
TGTGCCAGCAGCGAGGTGGGGACTAATTCGCCCCTCCACTTT
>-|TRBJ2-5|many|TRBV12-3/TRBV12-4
CASSFRGTEGGGETQYF
TGTGCCAGCAGTTTTAGAGGGACGGAGGGTGGCGGAGAGACCCAGTACTTC
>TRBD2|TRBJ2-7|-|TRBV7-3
CASSQGRRGAYEQYF
TGTGCCAGCAGCCAGGGGAGGCGGGGGGCCTACGAGCAGTACTTC